This TCR beta chain was recorded in a study of cytomegalovirus exposure and HLA in healthy donors. Study results and limitations: It was likely that a cluster of highly shared sequence variants was a sequencing artifact. The study flagged some 180 TCR beta chains as cytomegalovirus-associated.

Comment on this clone: The target antigen is unknown.

Vbeta (60) and Jbeta (13) primers were used in the PCR. Only in-frame clones appear in the TCRdb table, and some are missing; sequencing was by immunoSEQ multiplex PCR. The data contain about 69,000 clones, about 70% of them singletons. The CDR3 totals 14 residues. Trimming removed 2 bases at V and 6 bases at J, with 12 bases between. Germline CDR1 is KGHSH and CDR2 is LQKENI. This chain uses TRBV18 with TRBJ2-3; tentatively, D is TRBD2 (6 bases). Source material: PBMCs. This receptor was obtained from a woman in her thirties in good health and CMV-seronegative. CDR3 in DNA: TGTGCCAGCTCACCAAGCGGGCCAACGGATACGCAGTATTTT. Translation: CASSPSGPTDTQYF.